The sequence of this TCR beta chain was determined in a study of regulatory T cells in long-lasting Graves disease (dated by TCRdb to the early 2020s). Turning to the overall study: Patients with newly diagnosed Graves' disease had been on antithyroid drugs for under 3 months. Peripheral blood TCR sequencing and RNA sequencing compared persistent Graves' disease patients with newly diagnosed Graves' disease patients. The study took place in China and was registered as a clinical trial. TCR sequencing covered approximately 13 persistent and around 20 newly diagnosed Graves' disease patients, some 33 samples in total. What the study reported, not specific to this receptor: The study examined only peripheral blood because the primary lesion, thyroid tissue, could not be accessed. Preferential use of TRBV28, TRBJ1-2 and TRBJ2-5 was observed in persistent disease, whereas TRBV20-1 and TRBJ2-1 were favored in newly diagnosed disease. Persistent Graves' disease patients showed lower TCR Shannon entropy and fewer highly expanded clones than newly diagnosed patients, suggesting clonal expansion. Only the TCR beta chain was sequenced and analyzed. Patients with persistent disease shared more public clonotypes (about 2,700) than newly diagnosed patients did (966). The small sample size was acknowledged by the authors as a limitation that may reduce accuracy.

Interpreted using the paper, the time point label stands for: newly diagnosed GD, antithyroid drugs for less than 3 months. RNA was extracted from PBMCs in TRIzol for both TCR sequencing and RNA sequencing. The diagnosis of Graves' disease followed American Thyroid Association guidelines. Patients were recruited from an endocrinology department in Xi'an, China. From each patient, approximately 9 milliliters of peripheral blood was collected into an EDTA anticoagulant tube. PBMCs were isolated by Ficoll Paque Plus density gradient separation without further T cell sorting. An Agilent 2100 Bioanalyzer and agarose gel were used to check RNA quality, while a NanoDrop 2000 measured RNA concentration. With respect to this clonotype: Its antigen is still unknown. No qualities accompany the bases; no much larger clone lies one base away.

Libraries were constructed by multiplex PCR. Sequencing was performed on an Illumina HiSeq 4000. TCR beta libraries were built with iRepertoire HTBI primers and Arm-PCR amplification of CDR3 regions. Gel purification was performed on PCR products prior to sequencing. The study's processing was this. Across samples, approximately 68 TRBV and 13 to 15 TRBJ segments were identified and used for gene usage analysis of CDR3 amino acid clonotypes. Filtered high-quality paired reads were merged into contigs using COPE and FqMerger. BLAST was used to align contigs to IMGT TRBV, TRBD and TRBJ reference genes, and CDR3 was defined according to IMGT. Clonotypes above 0.1% frequency were classified as highly expanded clones. Repertoire diversity was measured by Shannon entropy, and V-J evenness by the Gini coefficient. A clonotype was considered public if more than one individual shared it. TCRdb's own reprocessing of the public reads used fastp at Q25 and MiXCR and kept productive beta chains. Identical CDR3 protein sequences are pooled into one entry, listed with their most common genes and DNA. The V and J calls were not made by the authors but by TCRdb's processing. The sample contains roughly 440,000 distinct CDR3 sequences, around 17% of them found a single time. The ten largest make up around 23% of the sample.

The CDR3 goes from the cysteine to the phenylalanine over 17 residues. Here the CDR3 DNA is all that survives: 51 bases in frame from base 1. Taken from the germline V gene (reference sequence), the CDR1 and CDR2 loops are LNHNV and YYDKDF. V was cut back by 1 base and J by 1 base, leaving a gap of 14 bases between them. This sample also belongs to another study, concerning T cells in Graves' hyperthyroidism and ophthalmopathy. That second report states: A patient counted as having stable Graves' hyperthyroidism if no progression to ophthalmopathy occurred over 18 months of follow-up. Hyperthyroidism patients were newly diagnosed, with disease duration under 2 months, and aged 18 to 65 years. The study excluded patients with uncontrolled infections, other autoimmune diseases, pregnancy or lactation. Diagnoses were based on clinical symptoms, serum thyroxine and TRAb, thyroid ultrasound and orbital computed tomography. For the first round of RT-PCR on the TCR CDR3, the HTBI primer set was used together with the Qiagen OneStep RT-PCR kit. Most expanded thyroid clonotypes (frequency above 0.001) were also detected in blood, suggesting blood repertoires may reflect thyroid immune responses. Ophthalmopathy was separated from stable hyperthyroidism by a 13 V-J signature model, with around 90% sensitivity and about 81% specificity obtained in cross-validation and 80%/75% obtained in testing. In validation, the model predicted progression to ophthalmopathy with approximately 71% sensitivity and approximately 78% specificity, a median of roughly seven months before onset. To identify TCR V-J signatures that set the groups apart, the researchers used a discovery cohort of roughly 100 patients, made up of 43 with Graves' ophthalmopathy and about 60 with stable Graves' hyperthyroidism. Prospective prediction of ophthalmopathy was tested in an independent validation cohort consisting of some 18 hyperthyroidism patients and 15 to 17 patients who later progressed to ophthalmopathy. The 90 to 100 discovery patients were randomly split 7:3 into training and test sets. In more than 5 Graves' hyperthyroidism patients, the study also compared T-cell repertoires from thyroid tissue with T-cell repertoires from blood. Following sampling, methimazole starting at 30 mg daily was given to hyperthyroidism patients, and high-dose intravenous methylprednisolone was given to ophthalmopathy patients. Libraries were constructed in a second round of multiplex PCR, after which size selection and purification were carried out. Paired-end sequencing of the libraries was performed with 100 bp reads on an Illumina HiSeq2000. SOAPnuke was used to process the raw data, removing reads that contained adapters or uncalled bases, had a mean Phred below 15, or lacked an exact match to the constant primer or identifier. COPE v1.2.5 was used to merge high-quality paired reads, and clonotypes were defined as unique nucleotide sequences. MiTCR v1.1 was used to align the clonotypes against IMGT TRBV, TRBD and TRBJ reference segments. Only V-J combinations with frequency above 0.0001, covering roughly 99% of repertoires, were analysed. The TCS score was defined as F50 (clonal expansion) divided by E x V (chaos), with BLOSUM62-based TCRdist calculated between CDR3 peptides within each V-J. Welch's t-statistics and random forest reduced fewer than 600 V-J features to roughly 13, which were used in a naive Bayes classifier (R e1071). No statistical method was used to set the sample size in advance, and investigators knew the group allocation. According to the paper, TCR Vbeta CDR3 sequencing was carried out on 135 peripheral blood samples, which came from under 50 ophthalmopathy, fewer than 80 hyperthyroidism and some 17 progressor patients.

Sample: peripheral blood mononuclear cells (PBMCs), taken at new diagnosis, from a patient treated with antithyroid drugs. The chain was built from TRBV15 and TRBJ2-1; TRBD1 is perhaps the D gene, given 6 matching bases. The clonotype originates from a woman younger than 30 with Graves disease. Donor details come from another sample of the same person, matched by shared clones. For the CDR3, the sequence is CATSRGDIGKSYNEQFF. The nucleotide sequence reads TGTGCCACCAGCAGAGGGGACATCGGAAAATCCTACAATGAGCAGTTCTTC.